A single T cell receptor (beta chain) is shown here with its context. The antigen is not known. These data originate in a study of T cell responses to AZD1222 COVID-19 vaccine. Study results and caveats: The donor group comprised mostly white British people and more females; the analysis possibly underestimated clonal diversity. Spike-specific TCRs gained breadth and depth after people received two AZD1222 doses. Researchers took repertoire samples only after the peak T cell response had come.

Clones were sequenced by immunoSEQ multiplex PCR, and TCRdb holds only the in-frame ones, with some missing. Of approximately 150,000 clones in the sample, about 89% were seen once. The CDR3 consists of 12 residues. Germline CDR1 reads SQVTM; CDR2 reads ANQGSEA. V lost 8 bases, J lost 9 bases, and 9 bases stayed unmatched. This clonotype originated in an adult who received the AZD1222 COVID-19 vaccine. The sample here was peripheral blood, taken 28 days after the second AZD1222 dose. This chain connects TRBV29-1 to TRBJ2-1, with 8 bases matching TRBD1. DNA for the CDR3: TGCAGCATAGGACAGGGTCTCGGTGAGCAGTTCTTC. It translates to CSIGQGLGEQFF.